What follows are 22 T cell receptor beta chains derived from one specimen sequenced in a study of blood T cell repertoires in COVID-19. The method was immunoSEQ multiplex PCR; TCRdb's version includes in-frame clones alone and lacks a portion of them. The table lists 86,000 or so clones, 70% to 85% of them singletons. The sample consisted of peripheral blood. These TCRs come from a man in his 70s with acute or convalescent COVID-19.

The rearrangement links TRBV28 to TRBJ2-3; D gene ambiguous. The V end lost 6 bases, the J end lost 9 bases, and 16 bases lay between the germline ends. CDR1 and CDR2 (germline): MDHEN, SYDVKM. The CDR3 loop spans 13 amino acids. Here the CDR3 reads CASSPAAARTQYF. The CDR3 DNA follows: TGTGCCAGCAGCCCGGCCGCGGCTAGAACGCAGTATTTT.

The genes are TRBV5-5 and TRBJ1-1; no reliable D call. Germline-derived CDR1 and CDR2 are SGHKS and YYEKEE (reference sequence). This CDR3 region has 16 residues. The V and J ends lost 2 bases and 2 bases respectively, with 16 bases between them. The CDR3 protein is CASSFGRGAANTEAFF. The DNA of the CDR3 is TGTGCCAGCAGCTTTGGGAGAGGTGCTGCAAACACTGAAGCTTTCTTT.

V usage is TRBV7-9 and J usage is TRBJ2-2, with TRBD2 matching 15 bases. V lost 1 base, J lost 9 bases, and 9 bases stayed unmatched. In germline, CDR1 is SEHNR, CDR2 FQNEAQ (reference sequence). This CDR3 comprises 18 residues. The CDR3 region has the DNA TGTGCCAGCAGCTTAGGGACTAGCGGGGGGGCTCCCCGCAGGGAGCTGTTTTTT. This sequence encodes CASSLGTSGGAPRRELFF.

The chain links TRBV12-2 to TRBJ1-2; whether TRBD1, the table's D call, matches the DNA was not checked. TRBV12-2 is classified as a pseudogene. There are 16 residues in the CDR3. The CDR3 loop is CASRLEGDRNYYGYTF. CDR3 in DNA: TGTGCAAGTCGCTTAGAGGGGGACAGGAACTACTATGGCTACACCTTC.

The chain couples TRBV7-8 to TRBJ2-7; 8 bases match TRBD2. In germline, CDR1 is SGHVS, CDR2 FQNEAQ. The V segment lost 0 bases and the J segment 3 bases; nucleotides outside the gene matches: 10. The CDR3 contains 17 residues. CDR3 coding DNA: TGTGCCAGCAGCTTAGCCTCCGGGGGGGCCTTAGTCTACGAGCAGTACTTC. Translated, it gives CASSLASGGALVYEQYF.

This chain links TRBV5-1 with TRBJ2-3; 7 nucleotides line up with TRBD2. The V and J ends lost 5 bases and 2 bases, in that order; junction bases with no gene match: 5. Germline loops: CDR1 SGHRS, CDR2 YFSETQ. This CDR3 comprises 14 residues. The CDR3 DNA sequence: TGCGCCAGCAGTGCGGGGGACTCCACAGATACGCAGTATTTT. Translation: CASSAGDSTDTQYF.

The chain is built from TRBV2 and TRBJ2-2, with a weak D call TRBD1 (6 bases). The germline V gene encodes CDR1 SNHLY and CDR2 FYNNEI. V lost 6 bases and J lost 1, with 9 bases in between. This CDR3 comprises 14 residues. The CDR3 loop reads CASRPGQNTGELFF. DNA of the CDR3: TGTGCCAGCAGACCGGGACAGAACACCGGGGAGCTGTTTTTT. The entire variable domain, with the rest obtained from reference TRBV2 and TRBJ2-2, is as follows: EPEVTQTPSHQVTQMGQEVILRCVPISNHLYFYWYRQILGQKVEFLVSFYNNEISEKSEIFDDQFSVERPDGSNFTLKIRSTKLEDSAMYFCASRPGQNTGELFFGEGSRLTVL.

The CDR3 sequence is CATTGAGNTIYF. The CDR3 region has the DNA TGTGCCACTACAGGGGCCGGAAACACCATATATTTT. V gene TRBV10-3 combines with J gene TRBJ1-3; 7 bases match TRBD1. Losses at the gene ends were 10 bases for V and 4 bases for J; bases not matched to a gene: 4. Germline values: CDR1 ENHRY, CDR2 SYGVKD. There are 12 residues in the CDR3.

The genes are TRBV7-8 and TRBJ1-1; TRBD1 is a possible D gene (6 bases). The CDR3 has 13 amino acids. The V end lost 0 bases, the J end lost 12 bases, and 14 bases lay between the germline ends. CDR1 and CDR2 from the germline V gene are SGHVS and FQNEAQ. CDR3 bases: TGTGCCAGCAGCTTAGCGGGGCAGGGGAGAACTTTCTTT. Protein sequence: CASSLAGQGRTFF.

This chain links TRBV28 with TRBJ1-4; the D gene is possibly TRBD1 (5 bases). With 2 bases removed from V and 9 bases from J, the gap between germline ends came to 13 bases. This CDR3 is built from 14 residues. Germline lookup yields CDR1 MDHEN and CDR2 SYDVKM. The DNA for the CDR3 is TGTGCCAGCAGTTTAGCCGCAGGGAATAAAAAACTGTTTTTT. Translated: CASSLAAGNKKLFF.

J is TRBJ2-7 and V is TRBV5-1, with 7 bases aligning to TRBD1. The germline gives CDR1 SGHRS, CDR2 YFSETQ. The CDR3 is 15 amino acids. The ends lost 0 bases at V and 2 bases at J; junction bases unmatched: 5. The DNA of the CDR3 is TGCGCCAGCAGCTTGGGGGCGGACAGGACCTACGAGCAGTACTTC. Its protein is CASSLGADRTYEQYF. The full variable domain, completed using reference TRBV5-1 and TRBJ2-7, is KAGVTQTPRYLIKTRGQQVTLSCSPISGHRSVSWYQQTPGQGLQFLFEYFSETQRNKGNFPGRFSGRQFSNSRSEMNVSTLELGDSALYLCASSLGADRTYEQYFGPGTRLTVT.

The rearrangement joins TRBV10-1 to TRBJ2-5; 11 bases fit TRBD2. With V trimmed by 5 bases and J by 2 bases, 10 bases remained unmatched. From germline, CDR1 is WNHNN and CDR2 SYGVQD (reference sequence). The CDR3 has 17 amino acids. CDR3 in DNA: TGCGCCAGCAGTTCCGGGACTAGCGGTTCCTCACAAGAGACCCAGTACTTC. Encoded protein: CASSSGTSGSSQETQYF.

The chain recombines TRBV28 with TRBJ1-5, with D perhaps TRBD1 (5 bases). Germline loops: CDR1 MDHEN, CDR2 SYDVKM. This CDR3 is built from 14 residues. Trimming cost V 4 bases and J 6 bases, with 13 bases left between them. CDR3 protein: CASSYGPGRQPQHF. The DNA for the CDR3 is TGTGCCAGCAGTTATGGTCCAGGGCGTCAGCCCCAGCATTTT.

The genes are TRBV5-6 and TRBJ2-5; the match to TRBD2 covers 12 bases. There are 16 residues in the CDR3. The V gene's germline CDR1 is SGHDT and CDR2 YYEEEE. V trimming: 0 bases; J trimming: 5 bases; junction bases outside the gene matches: 5. The DNA of the CDR3 is TGTGCCAGCAGCTTGGATACTAGCGGGGGGCACGAGACCCAGTACTTC. Protein sequence: CASSLDTSGGHETQYF.

This clone was counted once. V gene TRBV5-4 combines with J gene TRBJ2-2; 7 nucleotides agree with TRBD1. Trimming took 5 bases from V and 4 from J; bases not matched to a gene: 5. CDR1 SGHNT and CDR2 YYREEE come from the germline V gene (reference sequence). CDR3 length: 14 residues. CDR3 loop: CASSQQGFTGELFF. In nucleotides, the CDR3 is TGTGCCAGCAGTCAACAGGGGTTCACCGGGGAGCTGTTTTTT.

V is TRBV30 and J is TRBJ2-2; no definite D call. CDR3 length: 13 residues. The ends were cut back, 2 bases at V and 3 bases at J, with 7 bases in the middle. Looked up from germline, CDR1 is GTSNPN and CDR2 is SVGIG (reference sequence). Written as DNA, the CDR3 is TGTGCCTGGAGTCTGTCCGACACCGGGGAGCTGTTTTTT. Translation: CAWSLSDTGELFF.

This CDR3 reads CASSIQGVGYTF. The CDR3 DNA reads as TGCGCCAGCAGCATTCAGGGTGTCGGCTACACCTTC. The gene calls are TRBV5-1 and TRBJ1-2; D may be TRBD1 (5 bases). The length of the CDR3 is 12 residues. The V end lost 4 bases, the J end lost 8 bases, and 12 bases lay between the germline ends. Germline-derived CDR1 and CDR2 are SGHRS and YFSETQ.

The rearrangement joins TRBV28 to TRBJ1-2, with a weak D call TRBD1 (6 bases). CDR3 length equals 20 residues. Germline V CDR1 and CDR2: MDHEN, SYDVKM. Between the trimmed V and J ends, which lost 6 bases and 0 bases, there was a span of 29 bases. The CDR3 spells CASSPHRVLRFSGANYGYTF. The CDR3 DNA is TGTGCCAGCAGCCCCCACAGGGTCCTAAGGTTCTCTGGGGCTAACTATGGCTACACCTTC.

The chain carries TRBV6-7 and TRBJ2-2, with 7 bases that match TRBD1. TRBV6-7 is an ORF for which the function is uncertain. The CDR3 consists of 14 residues. J lost 6 bases, V lost 0 bases, and 1 base had no gene match. The chain's CDR3 is CASSYSGGPGELFF. CDR3 in DNA: TGTGCCAGCAGTTACTCAGGGGGCCCCGGGGAGCTGTTTTTT.

The V and J genes are TRBV6-1 and TRBJ2-3, with 7 bases fitting TRBD2. Germline lookup yields CDR1 MNHNS and CDR2 SASEGT. The junction had 14 bases not matched to a gene; V was cut back by 1 base and J by 4 bases. The CDR3 contains 18 residues. The CDR3 spells CASSEGRFRAGLADTQYF. The DNA of the CDR3 is TGTGCCAGCAGTGAAGGTCGGTTTCGAGCGGGGCTGGCAGATACGCAGTATTTT.

There are a few counts of this clone. The V gene is TRBV2, the J gene TRBJ2-1, with D maybe TRBD2 (6 bases). CDR3 length equals 16 residues. Germline lookup yields CDR1 SNHLY and CDR2 FYNNEI. V dropped 6 bases and J dropped 0 bases, with 15 bases sitting between them. CDR3 region: CASRGTPFSSYNEQFF. In DNA form, the CDR3 reads TGTGCCAGCAGGGGGACTCCCTTTAGCTCCTACAATGAGCAGTTCTTC.

The rearrangement joins TRBV5-4 to TRBJ2-4; D is possibly TRBD1 (6 bases). From germline, CDR1 is SGHNT and CDR2 YYREEE (reference sequence). Trimming took 4 bases from V and 0 from J, leaving 14 bases between them. This CDR3 spans 16 amino acids. CDR3 DNA: TGTGCCAGCAGCAAGACAGGCGGTCTAGCCAAAAACATTCAGTACTTC. Amino acids: CASSKTGGLAKNIQYF.